This TCR beta chain is from a study of immune heterogeneity within non-small cell lung tumors. Study-level results: Local T-cell clonality tracked local tumor mutational burden, showing a moderate yet significant relationship (R around 0.34). Recurrence of identical dominant CDR3 beta clonotypes was observed across intrapatient tumor sites, concomitant with site-unique high-frequency clones.

The TCR beta CDR3 region underwent multiplex PCR amplification with 32 V and 13 J primers. A single record per CDR3 protein comes from TCRdb applying MiXCR to the multiplex PCR reads. The sample includes 9,000 to 13,000 distinct CDR3 sequences, about 25% of them seen just once. With approximately 650 ng used per sample, the template was genomic DNA from bulk tumor. Multiple widely separated biopsies were taken from each primary tumor at surgery. Samples came from untreated patients having curative surgery for newly diagnosed non-small cell lung cancer. By proportion, this clonotype is medium-sized. Its antigen is not known. From germline, CDR1 is MNHNS and CDR2 SASEGT. The V and J ends lost 2 bases and 1 base respectively, with 6 bases between them. The CDR3 sequence is 13 residues long.

Sequenced sample: lung tumor tissue. The V gene is TRBV6-1, the J gene TRBJ2-7; a weak D match, TRBD1 (5 bases). The origin of this receptor is a woman between 50 and 59 years old with non-small cell lung cancer. The CDR3: CASSEQGSYEQYF. DNA for the CDR3: TGTGCCAGCAGTGAACAGGGTTCCTACGAGCAGTACTTC.